This T cell receptor (beta chain) was found in a study of beta chain features in type 1 diabetes. Study-level results: Comparison showed that naive, central memory and Treg TCRB repertoires appeared more similar among patients than among healthy donors. In every one of the four CD4+ subsets, TCRB CDR3s were moderately but significantly shorter in Type 1 diabetes patients.

This clone was seen more than once but under ten times. Its specificity is unknown. Expressed TCRB transcripts were sequenced because the isolated RNA had all been reverse transcribed beforehand. An average of around 3.5 million reads was obtained for naive, central memory and regulatory T cell samples. The repertoire was sequenced with immunoSEQ multiplex PCR; TCRdb's copy has only in-frame clones and lacks some. This sample has about 930,000 clones, with roughly a sixth found just once. The CDR3 consists of 19 residues. V lost 4 bases to trimming and J lost 1 base; unmatched junction nucleotides: 14. CDR1 and CDR2 from the germline V gene are SGDLS and YYNGEE.

The chain links TRBV9 to TRBJ2-5, with 12 bases lining up with TRBD2. The sequenced sample consisted of naive CD4+ T cells from blood. The clonotype comes from a woman between 18 and 30 years old in good health. For the CDR3, the DNA is TGTGCCAGCAGCCCACGGAGCGGACTAGCGGGAACTCTCCAAGAGACCCAGTACTTC. Its protein product is CASSPRSGLAGTLQETQYF.